This TCR beta chain was identified in a study of blood T cell repertoires in COVID-19 (dated by TCRdb to the early 2020s). Background for the entire study: Samples covering the acute and convalescent phases of COVID-19 were provided by collaborators in the United States, Italy and Spain. Nearly every sample came with metadata listing a de-identified subject ID, COVID-19 status, age in years and sex. Samples came from the ongoing ImmuneRACE study (first 160 participants) plus 1,254 subjects from 6 global collaborators. The material from the prospective study consisted of cDNA or gDNA derived from T cells, B-cell-depleted T cells, or PBMCs. Deeply sampled blood TCRbeta repertoires from subjects exposed to, actively infected with, or recovered from COVID-19 were included in the dataset. HLA class I and class II types, where available, came from metadata supplied by the sample provider rather than from assay-based typing. A freely available public database, intended as a resource for researchers studying the immune response to SARS-CoV-2, is where the repertoires were released. Here is what the overall study found, with its caveats: The amount of clinical and demographic metadata varied by source and participant and was provided uncurated.

One collaborating source in Seattle enrolled patients during active infection and followed them longitudinally through the course of disease. The collaborating institutions used their own protocols to collect whole blood in K2EDTA tubes. Collaborator samples were shipped for TCRbeta analysis as frozen whole blood, isolated PBMCs, or DNA extracted from either sample type. Remarks on this clone: Its recognized antigen is unknown. No qualities accompany the bases; no much larger clone lies one base away.

TCRbeta CDR3 regions were amplified from genomic DNA using the immunoSEQ Assay, a bias-controlled multiplex PCR. The authors' pipeline ran thus. Within the assay, amplification of reference gene primers was used to estimate how many nucleated cells each sample contained. To quantify the absolute abundance of each unique TCRbeta CDR3 rearrangement, sequence reads were collapsed and filtered. For each sample, productive Simpson clonality was calculated as the square root of Simpson's diversity index across productive rearrangements. Imported from immuneACCESS, the table was reduced by TCRdb to in-frame sequences with V and J called. These copies leave out some clones; in studies compared against another copy, an unresolved V gene accounts for under half, and the cause of the remainder is not known. That table furnishes V, J and clone size, whereas the DNA furnished D and trimming. The sample table shows around 140,000 clones, and around 88% are seen once. The ten largest account for approximately 4.3% of the sample.

This TCR was sampled from a man aged 60 to 75 with COVID-19, enrolled during active disease. Sequenced input: peripheral blood.

The CDR3 region reads CASSLLGDRQETQYF. In nucleotides, the sequence is TGTGCCAGCAGCTTACTCGGTGACAGGCAAGAGACCCAGTACTTC. The sequence links TRBV7-9 to TRBJ2-5; a weak D assignment points to TRBD1 (6 bases agree). The CDR3 contains 15 residues, cysteine and phenylalanine counted. Only the CDR3 DNA stays, 45 bases, in frame from base 1. CDR1 and CDR2 were assigned from the germline V gene (reference sequence) as SEHNR and FQNEAQ. A distance of 12 bases separates the germline ends of V and J, which lose 2 bases and 2 bases respectively.